This T cell receptor (beta chain) was identified in a study of T cells in Graves' hyperthyroidism and ophthalmopathy. With respect to this clonotype: Its antigen is currently unknown.

Study-wide results and caveats: The majority of expanded thyroid clonotypes above 0.001 also appeared in blood. The model predicted ophthalmopathy a median approximately 6.3 months before onset.

Participants, patients aged 18 to 65, had newly diagnosed hyperthyroidism with a duration under 2 months. Uncontrolled infection, other autoimmune disease, pregnancy or lactation excluded patients. The germline V gene encodes CDR1 SQVTM and CDR2 ANQGSEA. Trimming removed 5 bases from V and 10 bases from J, with 14 bases in between. This CDR3 has 11 amino acids. It was RNA transcripts that yielded the amplified TCR beta CDR3 regions. When the TCR CDR3 underwent first-round RT-PCR, the HTBI primer set was used. In TCRdb, the multiplex PCR reads were re-called with MiXCR into one record per CDR3 protein. The sample yields approximately 500,000 distinct CDR3 sequences, about 43% seen once.

The source is a woman between 18 and 29 years old with Graves' hyperthyroidism. Material: peripheral blood or thyroid tissue (not recorded which). The chain carries TRBV29-1 and TRBJ1-1; D perhaps matches TRBD1 (5 bases). CDR3 nucleotide sequence: TGCAGCGTTACGGGGCCAGAGTCAGCTTTCTTT. This encodes CSVTGPESAFF.